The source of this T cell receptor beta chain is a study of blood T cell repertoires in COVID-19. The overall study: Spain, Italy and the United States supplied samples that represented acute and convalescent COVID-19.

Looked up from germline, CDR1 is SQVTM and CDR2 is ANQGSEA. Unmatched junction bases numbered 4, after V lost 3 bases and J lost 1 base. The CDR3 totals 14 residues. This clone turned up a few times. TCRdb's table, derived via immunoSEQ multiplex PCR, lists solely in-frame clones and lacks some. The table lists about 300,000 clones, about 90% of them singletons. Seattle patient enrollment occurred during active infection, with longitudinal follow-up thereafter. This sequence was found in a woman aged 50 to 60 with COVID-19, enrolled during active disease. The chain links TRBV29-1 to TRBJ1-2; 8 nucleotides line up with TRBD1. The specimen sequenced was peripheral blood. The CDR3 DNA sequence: TGCAGCGTTGACTTCGGACAGGGTAACTATGGCTACACCTTC. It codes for CSVDFGQGNYGYTF.